This record concerns one TCR beta chain sequence. The antigen is undetermined. CDR3 length: 14 residues. CDR1 is MDHEN, CDR2 SYDVKM, per germline. With 9 bases removed from V and 0 bases from J, the gap between germline ends came to 12 bases. The sample belongs to a study of immune evolution from preneoplasia to lung adenocarcinoma. Overall study results and limits: Clonality was highest in normal lung, lower in later-stage lesions apparently.

The table came from immunoSEQ multiplex PCR; TCRdb's copy has only in-frame clones and leaves some out. Of around 4,100 clones in the sample, under 85% are singletons; the top ten hold roughly a tenth. Patients had resection in Japan or China between the mid-2010s and the late 2010s. H&E slides confirmed each diagnosis, reviewed by two pathologists independently. This clonotype was sampled from a person aged 60-80 years with lung adenocarcinoma. What was sequenced was FFPE adjacent normal lung tissue. The chain couples TRBV28 to TRBJ2-1; D uncertain. The CDR3 sequence: CASTRQSSYNEQFF. CDR3 DNA: TGTGCCAGTACCAGGCAGAGCTCCTACAATGAGCAGTTCTTC.